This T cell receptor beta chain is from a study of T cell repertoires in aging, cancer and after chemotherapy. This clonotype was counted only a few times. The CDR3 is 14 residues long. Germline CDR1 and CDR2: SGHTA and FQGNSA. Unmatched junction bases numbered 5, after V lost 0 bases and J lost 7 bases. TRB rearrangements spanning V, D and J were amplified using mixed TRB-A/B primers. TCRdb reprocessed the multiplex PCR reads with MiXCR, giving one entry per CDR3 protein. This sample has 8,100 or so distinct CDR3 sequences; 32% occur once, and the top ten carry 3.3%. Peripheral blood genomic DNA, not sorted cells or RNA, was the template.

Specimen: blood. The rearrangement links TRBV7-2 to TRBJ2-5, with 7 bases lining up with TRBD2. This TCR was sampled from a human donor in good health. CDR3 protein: CASSLAGGPGTQYF. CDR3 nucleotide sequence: TGTGCCAGCAGCTTAGCGGGAGGGCCTGGGACCCAGTACTTC.